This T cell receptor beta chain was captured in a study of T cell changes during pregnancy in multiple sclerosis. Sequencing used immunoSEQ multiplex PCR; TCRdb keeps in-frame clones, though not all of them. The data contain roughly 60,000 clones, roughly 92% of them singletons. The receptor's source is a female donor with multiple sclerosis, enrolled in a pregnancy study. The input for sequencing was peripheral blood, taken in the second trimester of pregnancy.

CDR3 protein: CASSETGTGGLNEKLFF. The CDR3 DNA sequence: TGCGCCAGCAGCGAAACCGGGACAGGGGGACTAAATGAAAAACTGTTTTTT. This chain links TRBV4-3 with TRBJ1-4; 11 bases fit TRBD1. The CDR3 runs to 17 residues. Trimming cost V 5 bases and J 5 bases; bases outside gene matches: 10. Per the germline V gene, CDR1 is LGHNA and CDR2 is YSLEER.